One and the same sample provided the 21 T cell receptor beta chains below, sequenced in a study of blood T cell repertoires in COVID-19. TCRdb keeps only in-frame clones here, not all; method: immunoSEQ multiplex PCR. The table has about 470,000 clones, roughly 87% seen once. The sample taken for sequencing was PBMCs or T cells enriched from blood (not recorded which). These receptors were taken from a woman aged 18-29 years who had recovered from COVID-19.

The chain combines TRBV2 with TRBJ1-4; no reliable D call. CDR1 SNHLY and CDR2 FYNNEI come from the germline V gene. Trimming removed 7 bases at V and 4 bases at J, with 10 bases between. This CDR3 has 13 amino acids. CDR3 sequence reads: CASIRSDNEKLFF. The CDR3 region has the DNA TGTGCCAGCATAAGGAGCGATAATGAAAAACTGTTTTTT.

The CDR3 reads CASSYSSSRYYGYTF. The CDR3 DNA reads TGTGCCAGCAGTTACTCGAGTTCCCGGTACTATGGCTACACCTTC. The genes are TRBV6-5 and TRBJ1-2; D unclear. In germline, CDR1 is MNHEY, CDR2 SVGAGI. CDR3 length equals 15 residues. V lost 0 bases and J 3 bases, leaving 11 bases between the germline ends.

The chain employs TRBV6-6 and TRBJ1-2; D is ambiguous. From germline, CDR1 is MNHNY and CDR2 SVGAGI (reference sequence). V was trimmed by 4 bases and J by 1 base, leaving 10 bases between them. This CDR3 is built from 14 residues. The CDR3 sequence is CASSSPVFNYGYTF. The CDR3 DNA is TGTGCCAGCAGTTCCCCCGTCTTTAACTATGGCTACACCTTC.

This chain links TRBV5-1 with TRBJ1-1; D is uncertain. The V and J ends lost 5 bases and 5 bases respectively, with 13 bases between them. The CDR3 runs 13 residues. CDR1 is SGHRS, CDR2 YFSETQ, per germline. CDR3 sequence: CASSEDRRTEAFF. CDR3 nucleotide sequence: TGCGCCAGCAGTGAAGATCGCCGGACTGAAGCTTTCTTT.

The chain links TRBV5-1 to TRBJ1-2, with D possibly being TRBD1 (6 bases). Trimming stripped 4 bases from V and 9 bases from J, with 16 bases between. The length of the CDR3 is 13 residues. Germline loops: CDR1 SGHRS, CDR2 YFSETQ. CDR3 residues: CASSGNQGKRYTF. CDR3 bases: TGCGCCAGCAGCGGTAATCAGGGGAAACGCTACACCTTC.

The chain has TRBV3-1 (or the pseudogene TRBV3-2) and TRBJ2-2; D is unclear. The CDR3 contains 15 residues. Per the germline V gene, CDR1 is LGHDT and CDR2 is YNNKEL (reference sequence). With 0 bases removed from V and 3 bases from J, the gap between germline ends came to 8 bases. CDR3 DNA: TGTGCCAGCAGCCAAGATGTCCGGGACACCGGGGAGCTGTTTTTT. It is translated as CASSQDVRDTGELFF.

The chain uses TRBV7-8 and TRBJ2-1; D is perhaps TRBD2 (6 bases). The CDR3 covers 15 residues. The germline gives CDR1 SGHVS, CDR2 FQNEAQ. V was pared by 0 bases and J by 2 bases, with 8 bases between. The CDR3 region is CASSLASGPYNEQFF. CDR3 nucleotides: TGTGCCAGCAGCTTAGCTAGCGGCCCCTACAATGAGCAGTTCTTC.

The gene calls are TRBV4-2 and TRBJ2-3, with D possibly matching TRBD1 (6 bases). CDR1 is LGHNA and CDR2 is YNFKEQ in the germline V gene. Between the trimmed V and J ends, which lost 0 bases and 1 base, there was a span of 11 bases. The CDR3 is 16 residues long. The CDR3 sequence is CASSQELAGGTDTQYF. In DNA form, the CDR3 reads TGTGCCAGCAGCCAAGAATTGGCAGGGGGCACAGATACGCAGTATTTT.

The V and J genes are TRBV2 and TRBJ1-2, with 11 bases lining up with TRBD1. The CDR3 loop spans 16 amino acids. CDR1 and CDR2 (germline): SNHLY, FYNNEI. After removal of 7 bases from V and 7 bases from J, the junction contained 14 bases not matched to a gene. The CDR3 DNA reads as TGTGCCAGCAATCCAAACCCTGGGACAGGGGGTTTTGGCTACACCTTC. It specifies CASNPNPGTGGFGYTF.

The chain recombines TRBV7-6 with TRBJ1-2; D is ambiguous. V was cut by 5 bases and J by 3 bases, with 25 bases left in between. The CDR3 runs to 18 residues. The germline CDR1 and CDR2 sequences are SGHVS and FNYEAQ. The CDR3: CASSLSVVRKGGDYGYTF. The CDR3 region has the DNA TGTGCCAGCAGCCTTTCAGTTGTTAGGAAGGGAGGCGACTATGGCTACACCTTC.

The CDR3 loop is CASSYMGGDTQYF. CDR3 nucleotide sequence: TGTGCCAGCAGTTATATGGGGGGTGATACGCAGTATTTT. J is TRBJ2-3 and V is TRBV6-5; the D gene is possibly TRBD2 (6 bases). Trimming removed 3 bases at V and 6 bases at J, with 10 bases between. This CDR3 region has 13 residues. Germline V gene data show CDR1 as MNHEY and CDR2 as SVGAGI.

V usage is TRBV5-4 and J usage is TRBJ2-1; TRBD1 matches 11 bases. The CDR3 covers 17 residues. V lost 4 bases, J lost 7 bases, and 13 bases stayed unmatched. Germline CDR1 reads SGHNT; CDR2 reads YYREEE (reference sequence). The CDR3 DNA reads TGTGCCAGCAGCCAACCCCGGGACAGGGGGGGCCGAAATGAGCAGTTCTTC. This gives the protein CASSQPRDRGGRNEQFF.

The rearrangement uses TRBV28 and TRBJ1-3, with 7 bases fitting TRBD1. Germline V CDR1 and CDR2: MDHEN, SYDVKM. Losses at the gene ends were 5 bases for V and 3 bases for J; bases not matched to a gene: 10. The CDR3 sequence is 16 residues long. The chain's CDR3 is CASSPSGQTIGNTIYF. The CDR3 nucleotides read TGTGCCAGCAGTCCCTCGGGACAGACAATTGGAAACACCATATATTTT.

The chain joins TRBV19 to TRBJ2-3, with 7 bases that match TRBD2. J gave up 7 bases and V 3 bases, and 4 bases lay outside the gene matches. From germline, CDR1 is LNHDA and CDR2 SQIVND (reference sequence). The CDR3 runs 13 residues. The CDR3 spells CASSISGENTQYF. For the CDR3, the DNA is TGTGCCAGTAGTATCAGCGGGGAGAATACGCAGTATTTT. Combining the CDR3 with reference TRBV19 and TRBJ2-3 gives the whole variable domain DGGITQSPKYLFRKEGQNVTLSCEQNLNHDAMYWYRQDPGQGLRLIYYSQIVNDFQKGDIAEGYSVSREKKESFPLTVTSAQKNPTAFYLCASSISGENTQYFGPGTRLTVL.

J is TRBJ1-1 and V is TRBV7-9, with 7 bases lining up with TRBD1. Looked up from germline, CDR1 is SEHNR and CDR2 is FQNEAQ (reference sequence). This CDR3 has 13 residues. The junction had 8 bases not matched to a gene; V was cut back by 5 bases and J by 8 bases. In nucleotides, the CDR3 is TGTGCCAGCAGCCAGGGGACAGACCGAGAAGCTTTCTTT. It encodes CASSQGTDREAFF.

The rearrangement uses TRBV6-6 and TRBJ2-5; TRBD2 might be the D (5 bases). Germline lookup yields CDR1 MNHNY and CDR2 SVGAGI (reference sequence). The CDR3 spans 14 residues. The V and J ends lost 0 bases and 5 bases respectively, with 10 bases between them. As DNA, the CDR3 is TGTGCCAGCAGTTACTCCGGGATTTGGGAGACCCAGTACTTC. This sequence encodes CASSYSGIWETQYF.

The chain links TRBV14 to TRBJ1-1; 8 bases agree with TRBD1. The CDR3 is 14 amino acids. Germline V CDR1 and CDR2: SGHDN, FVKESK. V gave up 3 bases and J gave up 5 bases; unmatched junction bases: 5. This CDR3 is CASSHHRGDTEAFF. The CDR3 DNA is TGTGCCAGCAGCCACCACAGGGGGGATACTGAAGCTTTCTTT.

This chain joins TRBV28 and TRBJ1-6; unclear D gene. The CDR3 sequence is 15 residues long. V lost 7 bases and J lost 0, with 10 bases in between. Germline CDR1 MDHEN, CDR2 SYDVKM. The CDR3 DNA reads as TGTGCCAGCATTCCTGGGAGCTCCTATAATTCACCCCTCCACTTT. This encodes CASIPGSSYNSPLHF.

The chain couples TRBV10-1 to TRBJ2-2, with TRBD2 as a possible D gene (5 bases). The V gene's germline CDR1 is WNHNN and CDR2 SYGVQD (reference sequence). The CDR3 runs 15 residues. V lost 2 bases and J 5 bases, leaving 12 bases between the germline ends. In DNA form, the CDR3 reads TGCGCCAGCAGTGAGACCTCAAGAGGGACCGGGGAGCTGTTTTTT. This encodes CASSETSRGTGELFF.

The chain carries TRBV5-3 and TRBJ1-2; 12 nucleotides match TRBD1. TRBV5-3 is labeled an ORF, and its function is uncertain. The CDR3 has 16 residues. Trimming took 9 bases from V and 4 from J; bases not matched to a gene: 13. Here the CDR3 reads CATTNGDRGRVYGYTF. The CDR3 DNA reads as TGTGCCACGACAAACGGGGACAGGGGGCGCGTCTATGGCTACACCTTC.

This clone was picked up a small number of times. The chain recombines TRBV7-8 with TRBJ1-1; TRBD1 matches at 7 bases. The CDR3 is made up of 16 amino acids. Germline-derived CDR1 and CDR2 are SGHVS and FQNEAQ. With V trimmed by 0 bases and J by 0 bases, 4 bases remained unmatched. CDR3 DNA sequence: TGTGCCAGCAGCTTAGCGCGAGGGGGCGTGAACACTGAAGCTTTCTTT. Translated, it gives CASSLARGGVNTEAFF.